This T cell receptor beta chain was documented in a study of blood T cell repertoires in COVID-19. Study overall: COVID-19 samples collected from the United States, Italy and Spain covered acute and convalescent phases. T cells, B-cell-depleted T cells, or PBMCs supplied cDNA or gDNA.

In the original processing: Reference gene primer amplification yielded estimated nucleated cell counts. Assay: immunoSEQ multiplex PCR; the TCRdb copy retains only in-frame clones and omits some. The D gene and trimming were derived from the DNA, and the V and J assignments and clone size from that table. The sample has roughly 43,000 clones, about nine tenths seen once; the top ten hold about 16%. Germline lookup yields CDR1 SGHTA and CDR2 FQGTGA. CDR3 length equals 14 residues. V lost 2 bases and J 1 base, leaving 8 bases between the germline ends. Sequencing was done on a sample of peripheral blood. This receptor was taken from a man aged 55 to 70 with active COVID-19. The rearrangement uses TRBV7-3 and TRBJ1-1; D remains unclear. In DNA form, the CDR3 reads TGTGCCAGCAGCTTATATGCAGGGAACACTGAAGCTTTCTTT. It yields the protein CASSLYAGNTEAFF.